This TCR beta chain was found in a study of CD8+ T cells in alopecia areata. Study details: Once tofacitinib had been taken for 6 to 18 months, 6 months off drug followed.

After isolation, RNA underwent reverse transcription to generate cDNA as the sequencing template. The method was immunoSEQ multiplex PCR; TCRdb's version includes in-frame clones alone and lacks a portion of them. Here the sample spans over 150,000 clones, less than 70% being singletons. The ends were cut back, 1 base at V and 4 bases at J, with 8 bases in the middle. This CDR3 contains 13 residues. CDR1 and CDR2 from the germline V gene are MGHRA and YSYEKL. The treatment denotes: oral pan-JAK inhibitor, 5-10 mg twice daily. Findings and caveats of the study: Tofacitinib produced a significant decrease in scalp clonality and in expanded CD8+ clones among the top 100.

This clone was seen a few times. What it binds is unknown. The sample here was CD8+ T cells sorted from blood, taken at week 24, from a patient treated with tofacitinib. The J gene is TRBJ2-7, the V gene TRBV4-1; D is undetermined. The sequence was obtained from a human donor with alopecia areata. This chain's CDR3 is CASSQGSGYEQYF. The CDR3 DNA sequence: TGCGCCAGCAGCCAAGGATCTGGATACGAGCAGTACTTC.